Listed here are 2 T cell receptor beta chains from one sample, sequenced in a study of blood T cells in healthy people across ages. A sample-barcoded 5' primer and a J-beta primer mix were used in a second PCR of roughly 7 to 11 cycles. MiXCR, run by TCRdb on the 5' RACE reads, gives a single entry per CDR3 protein. The table records over 1.5 million distinct CDR3 sequences, roughly 50% of them present only once. Sequencing input: blood. The origin of the receptors is a woman aged 40 to 50 in good health.

This clonotype was detected only a few times. The chain links TRBV6-2 or TRBV6-3 to TRBJ1-2; D might be TRBD1 (5 bases). In germline, CDR1 is MNHEY, CDR2 SVGEGT. V lost 1 base to trimming and J lost 8 bases, with 14 bases between them. The CDR3 has 14 residues. The CDR3 region has the DNA TGTGCCAGCAGTTACTTAGGGGCGAGAGACGGCTACACCTTC. It codes for CASSYLGARDGYTF.

V and J are TRBV12-3 or TRBV12-4 and TRBJ2-3; 8 bases are a match to TRBD1. CDR3 size: 16 residues. Unmatched junction bases numbered 7, after V lost 5 bases and J lost 0 bases. This CDR3 is CASSGYGTGSTDTQYF. The CDR3 region has the DNA TGTGCCAGCAGTGGATACGGGACAGGTAGCACAGATACGCAGTATTTT.